One T cell receptor beta chain is described in this entry. Sequencing was performed with immunoSEQ multiplex PCR; in TCRdb, only in-frame clones are kept and a portion is missing. Altogether 200,000 to 250,000 clones are present, around 87% being singletons, with the ten largest covering approximately 12%. Sample treatment: roughly 18 received Ad26.COV2.S at low or high dose, single or two shots; 5 received placebo; per-sample allocation not given. Samples came from day 63 after the first vaccine or placebo injection. What was given as vaccine was an Ad26 vector encoding Wuhan-strain SARS-CoV-2 spike. This entry comes from a study of Ad26.COV2.S vaccination and SARS-CoV-2 variants. Germline CDR1 is KGHDR and CDR2 is SFDVKD. The CDR3 has 17 amino acids. The trim removed 4 bases at V and 5 bases at J, leaving 14 bases unmatched.

The sequencing used peripheral blood, collected in a trial of Ad26.COV2.S vaccine versus placebo. The receptor's source is a person between 18 and 59 years old who received the Ad26.COV2.S COVID-19 vaccine or a placebo. The chain carries TRBV24-1 and TRBJ1-2; TRBD1 agrees at 8 bases. CDR3 in DNA: TGTGCCACCAGTGACCCGACAGGGGATGGGGCCAGATATGGCTACACCTTC. This gives the protein CATSDPTGDGARYGYTF.